The clone carrying this T cell receptor beta chain was observed a handful of times. What it binds is unknown. The data were taken from a study of cytomegalovirus exposure and HLA in healthy donors. The study, taken as a whole, reports: Later work showed greater clonal expansion in HLA-associated TCR beta chains than in equally common others. A previous analysis found most TCR beta V segments productive roughly 87% or roughly 30% of the time.

Primers: 60 Vbeta forward and 13 Jbeta reverse. Repertoires were generated with immunoSEQ multiplex PCR, while TCRdb's copy carries only in-frame clones and drops some. Of approximately 180,000 clones listed, over 9.5% are singletons. The clonotype comes from a man aged 50-60 years in good health and CMV-seropositive. Input material: PBMCs.

This chain's CDR3 is CASSKEVGTEAFF. Written as DNA, the CDR3 is TGTGCCAGCAGTAAGGAGGTGGGCACTGAAGCTTTCTTT. The chain joins TRBV6-1 to TRBJ1-1; D remains ambiguous. The CDR3 runs to 13 residues. Germline V gene sequence: CDR1 MNHNS, CDR2 SASEGT. The V and J ends lost 5 bases and 4 bases respectively, with 11 bases between them.